The rows below give T cell receptor beta chains drawn from one sample of a study of T-cell reconstitution after alpha-beta-depleted transplantation in children. From the PCR reads, TCRdb called clonotypes with MiXCR, one entry per CDR3 protein. Among roughly 24,000 distinct CDR3 sequences listed, roughly 11% were seen once. The source material was PBMCs from the stem cell graft donor, sampled from the stem cell graft. The receptor set was obtained from a human donor who donated a stem cell graft to a child with chronic granulomatous disease. CDR3s include the opening cysteine and the closing phenylalanine or tryptophan. Fields, in order: V gene, J gene, CDR3 protein.

v_call: TRBV4-2
j_call: TRBJ1-5
cdr3_aa: CASSQLNQPQHF

v_call: TRBV18
j_call: TRBJ2-1
cdr3_aa: CASSGNRGDNEQFF

v_call: TRBV5-1
j_call: TRBJ2-3
cdr3_aa: CASSLEGDTQYF

v_call: TRBV4-1
j_call: TRBJ1-4
cdr3_aa: CASSQARDRGEKLFF

v_call: TRBV28
j_call: TRBJ1-1
cdr3_aa: CASSARDRVFTEAFF

v_call: TRBV2
j_call: TRBJ1-4
cdr3_aa: CASSSEGGRNEKLFF

v_call: TRBV29-1
j_call: TRBJ1-3
cdr3_aa: CSVAPMGGNTIYF

v_call: TRBV15
j_call: TRBJ2-3
cdr3_aa: CAVGLAGLNTQYF

v_call: TRBV20-1
j_call: TRBJ2-1
cdr3_aa: CCAKLAGGQVGYNEQFF

v_call: TRBV5-1
j_call: TRBJ1-2
cdr3_aa: CASNGVEGYTF

v_call: TRBV27
j_call: TRBJ1-1
cdr3_aa: CASSPTGDTEAFF

v_call: TRBV6-1
j_call: TRBJ1-1
cdr3_aa: CASLTGATEAFF

v_call: TRBV29-1
j_call: TRBJ1-4
cdr3_aa: CSVEGDTNEKLFF

v_call: TRBV7-9
j_call: TRBJ2-7
cdr3_aa: CASSLVSGAYYEQYF

v_call: TRBV4-1
j_call: TRBJ1-2
cdr3_aa: CASRGEKNYGYTF

v_call: TRBV9
j_call: TRBJ1-1
cdr3_aa: CASSPGTEAFF

v_call: TRBV29-1
j_call: TRBJ2-3
cdr3_aa: CSVGTGGRGTDTQYF

v_call: TRBV9
j_call: TRBJ2-5
cdr3_aa: CASSVQLDAETQYF

v_call: TRBV29-1
j_call: TRBJ1-2
cdr3_aa: CSAEGGIFYGYTF

v_call: TRBV3-1
j_call: TRBJ2-1
cdr3_aa: CACSCGTSGISSYNEQFF

v_call: TRBV12-3/TRBV12-4
j_call: TRBJ1-2
cdr3_aa: CASSRLAGREADGYTF

v_call: TRBV3-1
j_call: TRBJ1-1
cdr3_aa: CASSQPGRRAEAFF

v_call: TRBV29-1
j_call: TRBJ2-7
cdr3_aa: CSVARTGAYEQYF

v_call: TRBV3-1
j_call: TRBJ1-1
cdr3_aa: CASSQDVGQVTEAFF

v_call: TRBV11-2
j_call: TRBJ2-3
cdr3_aa: CASSPRTGDRTDTQYF

v_call: TRBV5-1
j_call: TRBJ2-3
cdr3_aa: CASSLDYDGTDTQYF

v_call: TRBV7-8
j_call: TRBJ2-1
cdr3_aa: CASSLGVAGRSYNEQFF

v_call: TRBV4-1
j_call: TRBJ2-5
cdr3_aa: CASAPHTGTGETQYF

v_call: TRBV6-5
j_call: TRBJ1-1
cdr3_aa: CASSYSGGGTEAFF

v_call: TRBV5-1
j_call: TRBJ2-2
cdr3_aa: CASRRSTGELFF

v_call: TRBV5-1
j_call: TRBJ2-5
cdr3_aa: CASSLAERTHLKTQYF

v_call: TRBV20-1
j_call: TRBJ1-2
cdr3_aa: CSAGPFGGYTF

v_call: TRBV5-1
j_call: TRBJ2-1
cdr3_aa: CASSRDRGLAGDYNEQFF

v_call: TRBV25-1
j_call: TRBJ1-3
cdr3_aa: CASSEWRDSGNTIYF

v_call: TRBV28
j_call: TRBJ2-3
cdr3_aa: CASSLGQGASSTDTQYF

v_call: TRBV5-1
j_call: TRBJ2-1
cdr3_aa: CASSLAWQGDADNEQFF

v_call: TRBV27
j_call: TRBJ2-3
cdr3_aa: CASSLTGTGTDTQYF

v_call: TRBV20-1
j_call: TRBJ1-4
cdr3_aa: CSALRVVLFF

v_call: TRBV29-1
j_call: TRBJ1-2
cdr3_aa: CSVEADGRDRLIYGYTF

v_call: TRBV20-1
j_call: TRBJ1-2
cdr3_aa: CSARDPGGGGYTF